The rows below give T cell receptor beta chains drawn from one sample of a study of identical twins. In TCRdb, the 5' RACE reads were re-called with MiXCR into one record per CDR3 protein. The sample lists more than 650,000 distinct CDR3 sequences, 5.5% to 7.5% occurring once. Sequencing used naive T cells sorted from blood. The source is a man in his late teens or twenties in good health. The CDR3 runs from the conserved cysteine through the conserved F or W. D genes are given only for firm matches. Only part of the rows carry a size: once, few, many, or a class if the clone is expanded.

abundance,v_gene,j_gene,d_gene,CDR3aa,CDR3nt
.,TRBV11-2,TRBJ2-1,TRBD1,CASSLRGSTGGSYNEQFF,TGTGCCAGCAGCTTAAGAGGTTCGACAGGGGGGTCCTACAATGAGCAGTTCTTC
few,TRBV7-2,TRBJ1-5,TRBD1,CASSSDRGLYSNQPQHF,TGTGCCAGCAGCTCAGACAGGGGGCTATATAGCAATCAGCCCCAGCATTTT
many,TRBV12-3/TRBV12-4,TRBJ1-6,.,CASSPSYMNSPLHF,TGTGCCAGCAGTCCCTCTTACATGAATTCACCCCTCCACTTT
few,TRBV6-2/TRBV6-3,TRBJ2-7,TRBD1,CASSFSTQGANEQYF,TGTGCCAGCAGTTTTTCGACCCAGGGGGCCAACGAGCAGTACTTC
many,TRBV5-1,TRBJ2-3,.,CASSLGDTYTDTQYF,TGCGCCAGCAGCTTGGGGGACACCTACACAGATACGCAGTATTTT
.,TRBV4-1,TRBJ2-1,.,CASSQVGKNEQFF,TGCGCCAGCAGCCAAGTGGGCAAAAATGAGCAGTTCTTC
many,TRBV29-1,TRBJ2-3,TRBD2,CSVSGRNTDTQYF,TGCAGCGTTTCCGGGAGGAACACAGATACGCAGTATTTT
.,TRBV12-3/TRBV12-4,TRBJ2-2,TRBD2,CASERTSGITGELFF,TGTGCCAGCGAGAGGACTAGCGGGATCACCGGGGAGCTGTTTTTT
.,TRBV12-3/TRBV12-4,TRBJ1-2,TRBD1,CASSQGQGVGISGYTF,TGTGCCAGCAGCCAAGGACAGGGAGTAGGTATAAGTGGCTACACCTTC
many,TRBV20-1,TRBJ2-7,TRBD1,CSASGQGRSYEQYF,TGCAGTGCTTCAGGACAGGGGAGGTCCTACGAGCAGTACTTC
few,TRBV6-2/TRBV6-3,TRBJ2-5,.,CASSPRRAGETQYF,TGTGCCAGCAGCCCCCGTCGAGCGGGAGAGACCCAGTACTTC
many,TRBV7-9,TRBJ1-1,.,CASSINRGTEAFF,TGTGCCAGCAGCATTAACCGCGGCACTGAAGCTTTCTTT
few,TRBV9,TRBJ2-3,TRBD2,CASSEILAGKTDTQYF,TGTGCCAGCAGCGAGATACTAGCGGGAAAAACAGATACGCAGTATTTT
many,TRBV5-1,TRBJ2-2,TRBD1,CASSLPTGDTGELFF,TGCGCCAGCAGCTTGCCGACAGGGGACACCGGGGAGCTGTTTTTT
many,TRBV10-3,TRBJ1-4,TRBD1,CAIKNERTGDLDEKLFF,TGTGCCATCAAAAATGAAAGGACAGGGGACCTAGATGAAAAACTGTTTTTT
many,TRBV20-1,TRBJ2-3,TRBD1,CSANRDSSTDTQYF,TGCAGTGCTAACCGGGACAGTAGCACAGATACGCAGTATTTT
many,TRBV29-1,TRBJ2-3,TRBD1,CSVRQGDTQYF,TGCAGCGTACGACAGGGAGATACGCAGTATTTT
.,TRBV3-1,TRBJ2-3,.,CASSRSASTDTQYF,TGTGCCAGCAGCCGATCAGCTAGCACAGATACGCAGTATTTT
many,TRBV9,TRBJ2-3,TRBD1,CASSVGGQATDTQYF,TGTGCCAGCAGCGTAGGCGGACAGGCCACAGATACGCAGTATTTT
many,TRBV20-1,TRBJ2-5,TRBD1,CSASQAPNRGRETQYF,TGCAGTGCTAGCCAAGCACCCAACAGGGGCCGGGAGACCCAGTACTTC
many,TRBV9,TRBJ2-1,.,CASSVPGSSYNEQFF,TGTGCCAGCAGCGTCCCTGGAAGCTCCTACAATGAGCAGTTCTTC
many,TRBV7-2,TRBJ2-1,.,CASGIASYNEQFF,TGTGCCAGCGGAATCGCCTCCTACAATGAGCAGTTCTTC